This is a list of T cell receptor beta chains from one sample in a study of cytomegalovirus exposure and HLA in healthy donors. TCRdb's copy holds only in-frame clones and misses some; the assay was immunoSEQ multiplex PCR. The table lists 98,000 or so clones, roughly four fifths of them singletons, with approximately 7.7% in the top ten. Sequenced input: PBMCs. The origin of the receptors is a female donor in good health and CMV-seronegative. Each CDR3 is given with its conserved first and last residue. A D gene is named only where the DNA matches it firmly. Rows may omit the clone size; those that give it use once, few, many or a size class.

V gene: TRBV11-2
D gene: TRBD2
CDR3 length: 17
clone size: .
J gene: TRBJ2-5
CDR3 protein: CASIQRGGGAESETQYF
CDR3 DNA: TGTGCCAGTATTCAACGGGGCGGGGGGGCCGAATCGGAGACCCAGTACTTC

V gene: TRBV6-6
D gene: .
CDR3 length: 14
clone size: once
J gene: TRBJ1-3
CDR3 protein: CASSYGGEGNTIYF
CDR3 DNA: TGTGCCAGCAGTTATGGAGGGGAAGGAAACACCATATATTTT

V gene: TRBV19
D gene: .
CDR3 length: 13
clone size: .
J gene: TRBJ2-1
CDR3 protein: CASSARRGNEQFF
CDR3 DNA: TGTGCCAGTAGCGCCAGGCGGGGCAATGAGCAGTTCTTC

V gene: TRBV7-2
D gene: .
CDR3 length: 16
clone size: .
J gene: TRBJ1-5
CDR3 protein: CASSLSVGISGQPQHF
CDR3 DNA: TGTGCCAGCAGCCTCTCGGTAGGGATCAGCGGGCAGCCCCAGCATTTT

V gene: TRBV2
D gene: TRBD1
CDR3 length: 13
clone size: .
J gene: TRBJ1-6
CDR3 protein: CASGRDSNSPLHF
CDR3 DNA: TGTGCCAGCGGCCGGGACAGTAATTCACCCCTCCACTTT

V gene: TRBV6-1
D gene: .
CDR3 length: 15
clone size: few
J gene: TRBJ2-7
CDR3 protein: CASRVGTRRADEQYF
CDR3 DNA: TGTGCCAGCAGGGTGGGAACTCGTAGAGCGGACGAGCAGTACTTC

V gene: TRBV2
D gene: .
CDR3 length: 17
clone size: .
J gene: TRBJ1-5
CDR3 protein: CASSEAGVRVSNQPQHF
CDR3 DNA: TGTGCCAGCAGTGAAGCAGGGGTTAGAGTGAGCAATCAGCCCCAGCATTTT

V gene: TRBV5-1
D gene: .
CDR3 length: 15
clone size: .
J gene: TRBJ1-1
CDR3 protein: CASSALTGSGTEAFF
CDR3 DNA: TGCGCCAGCAGCGCCCTAACAGGGAGTGGAACTGAAGCTTTCTTT

V gene: TRBV2
D gene: TRBD1
CDR3 length: 14
clone size: .
J gene: TRBJ1-6
CDR3 protein: CASSEARGRDPLHF
CDR3 DNA: TGTGCCAGCAGTGAAGCCAGGGGGCGCGACCCCCTCCACTTT

V gene: TRBV19
D gene: TRBD1
CDR3 length: 13
clone size: .
J gene: TRBJ1-6
CDR3 protein: CASSGRGNSPLHF
CDR3 DNA: TGTGCCAGTAGCGGCAGGGGGAATTCACCCCTCCACTTT

V gene: TRBV19
D gene: TRBD1
CDR3 length: 15
clone size: .
J gene: TRBJ2-2
CDR3 protein: CASSIRDRKSGELFF
CDR3 DNA: TGTGCCAGTAGTATCCGGGACAGGAAATCCGGGGAGCTGTTTTTT

V gene: TRBV29-1
D gene: .
CDR3 length: 10
clone size: few
J gene: TRBJ1-1
CDR3 protein: CSAGKSEAFF
CDR3 DNA: TGCAGCGCCGGGAAGTCCGAGGCTTTCTTT

V gene: TRBV15
D gene: .
CDR3 length: 12
clone size: .
J gene: TRBJ2-7
CDR3 protein: CATSSQRDLPYF
CDR3 DNA: TGTGCCACCAGCAGTCAAAGGGACTTACCGTACTTC

V gene: TRBV7-9
D gene: .
CDR3 length: 14
clone size: .
J gene: TRBJ2-5
CDR3 protein: CASSQRTYQETQYF
CDR3 DNA: TGTGCCAGCAGCCAAAGGACTTACCAAGAGACCCAGTACTTC

V gene: TRBV5-4
D gene: .
CDR3 length: 13
clone size: once
J gene: TRBJ2-3
CDR3 protein: CASSLLNTDTQYF
CDR3 DNA: TGTGCCAGCAGCTTGCTAAACACAGATACGCAGTATTTT

V gene: TRBV11-3
D gene: .
CDR3 length: 12
clone size: .
J gene: TRBJ2-5
CDR3 protein: CASSLDAGSQYF
CDR3 DNA: TGTGCCAGCAGCTTAGATGCGGGTTCCCAGTACTTC

V gene: TRBV4-3
D gene: TRBD2
CDR3 length: 16
clone size: .
J gene: TRBJ2-1
CDR3 protein: CASSLGTKLPYNEQFF
CDR3 DNA: TGCGCCAGCAGCCTAGGGACTAAACTTCCCTACAATGAGCAGTTCTTC

V gene: TRBV30
D gene: TRBD1
CDR3 length: 16
clone size: once
J gene: TRBJ1-6
CDR3 protein: CAWRTGGSSYNSPLHF
CDR3 DNA: TGTGCCTGGAGGACAGGGGGGAGCTCCTATAATTCACCCCTCCACTTT

V gene: TRBV2
D gene: TRBD1
CDR3 length: 13
clone size: .
J gene: TRBJ2-7
CDR3 protein: CATRQGYSYEQYF
CDR3 DNA: TGTGCCACCAGACAGGGCTACTCTTACGAGCAGTACTTC

V gene: TRBV30
D gene: .
CDR3 length: 11
clone size: .
J gene: TRBJ2-5
CDR3 protein: CAWRGEETQYF
CDR3 DNA: TGTGCCTGGAGGGGAGAAGAGACCCAGTACTTC

V gene: TRBV5-1
D gene: TRBD2
CDR3 length: 16
clone size: few
J gene: TRBJ2-1
CDR3 protein: CASSLAPAGAYNEQFF
CDR3 DNA: TGCGCCAGCAGCTTGGCCCCGGCGGGAGCCTACAATGAGCAGTTCTTC

V gene: TRBV5-5
D gene: .
CDR3 length: 15
clone size: .
J gene: TRBJ1-4
CDR3 protein: CASSPRTGDNEKLFF
CDR3 DNA: TGTGCCAGCAGCCCTCGGACGGGAGATAATGAAAAACTGTTTTTT

V gene: TRBV5-1
D gene: .
CDR3 length: 15
clone size: once
J gene: TRBJ2-7
CDR3 protein: CASSLEGDSSYEQYF
CDR3 DNA: TGCGCCAGCAGCCTGGAAGGCGACAGCTCCTACGAGCAGTACTTC

V gene: TRBV7-9
D gene: .
CDR3 length: 17
clone size: few
J gene: TRBJ2-1
CDR3 protein: CASSSPGSGGSYNEQFF
CDR3 DNA: TGTGCCAGCAGCTCCCCGGGTAGCGGTGGCTCCTACAATGAGCAGTTCTTC

V gene: TRBV27
D gene: TRBD1
CDR3 length: 14
clone size: once
J gene: TRBJ1-1
CDR3 protein: CASSQTGSNTEAFF
CDR3 DNA: TGTGCCAGCAGCCAGACAGGGTCGAACACTGAAGCTTTCTTT

V gene: TRBV4-3
D gene: .
CDR3 length: 14
clone size: .
J gene: TRBJ2-1
CDR3 protein: CASSQDVWYGEQFF
CDR3 DNA: TGCGCCAGCAGCCAAGATGTATGGTACGGTGAGCAGTTCTTC

V gene: TRBV5-1
D gene: TRBD2
CDR3 length: 17
clone size: once
J gene: TRBJ2-7
CDR3 protein: CASSFLAGTSGGYEQYF
CDR3 DNA: TGCGCCAGCAGCTTCCTGGCCGGGACTAGCGGGGGCTACGAGCAGTACTTC

V gene: TRBV25-1
D gene: TRBD1
CDR3 length: 16
clone size: .
J gene: TRBJ2-5
CDR3 protein: CASSELVTGYQETQYF
CDR3 DNA: TGTGCCAGCAGTGAATTGGTGACAGGGTACCAAGAGACCCAGTACTTC

V gene: TRBV27
D gene: TRBD1
CDR3 length: 15
clone size: once
J gene: TRBJ1-1
CDR3 protein: CASSFSGQGASEAFF
CDR3 DNA: TGTGCCAGCAGTTTCTCCGGACAGGGGGCCTCTGAAGCTTTCTTT